These 32 T cell receptor beta chains were all obtained from the same sample, sequenced in a study of siplizumab effects on memory and regulatory T cells. Profiled with immunoSEQ multiplex PCR; TCRdb holds only in-frame clones, not every one. Among tens of thousands of clones, 95% were seen once, and the ten largest hold under 20%. The sample was CD8+ T cells sorted from blood. These receptors were obtained from a human donor in good health.

The V call is TRBV5-1, the J call TRBJ2-1, with D perhaps being TRBD1 or TRBD2 (9 bases each). The CDR3 consists of 19 residues. Germline loops: CDR1 SGHRS, CDR2 YFSETQ. V was shortened by 6 bases and J by 4 bases, with 29 bases between the two germline ends. CDR3 nucleotide sequence: TGCGCCAGCAAACAGGGGGCAATATTGCGGGAGGGCCTATACAATGAGCAGTTCTTC. Protein: CASKQGAILREGLYNEQFF. Looking up the rest from reference TRBV5-1 and TRBJ2-1 gives the full variable domain: KAGVTQTPRYLIKTRGQQVTLSCSPISGHRSVSWYQQTPGQGLQFLFEYFSETQRNKGNFPGRFSGRQFSNSRSEMNVSTLELGDSALYLCASKQGAILREGLYNEQFFGPGTRLTVL.

In this sample, this clone turned up once. The V call is TRBV19, the J call TRBJ1-5; TRBD1 aligns across 8 bases. With V trimmed by 7 bases and J by 7 bases, 12 bases remained unmatched. CDR1 is LNHDA and CDR2 is SQIVND in the germline V gene (reference sequence). This CDR3 has 15 amino acids. Here the CDR3 reads CASTEPGQETQPQHF. As DNA, the CDR3 is TGTGCCAGTACCGAGCCGGGACAGGAAACGCAGCCCCAGCATTTT. The entire variable domain, with the rest obtained from reference TRBV19 and TRBJ1-5, is as follows: DGGITQSPKYLFRKEGQNVTLSCEQNLNHDAMYWYRQDPGQGLRLIYYSQIVNDFQKGDIAEGYSVSREKKESFPLTVTSAQKNPTAFYLCASTEPGQETQPQHFGDGTRLSIL.

The J gene is TRBJ2-7, the V gene TRBV4-2; D remains ambiguous. The CDR3 sequence is 12 residues long. Germline CDR1 reads LGHNA; CDR2 reads YNFKEQ. V shed 4 bases and J shed 0 bases, with 4 bases lying between them. The CDR3 DNA follows: TGTGCCAGCAGCCCTAGCTCCTACGAGCAGTACTTC. The encoded protein is CASSPSSYEQYF.

The chain carries TRBV5-1 and TRBJ2-7; D ambiguous. Germline-derived CDR1 and CDR2 are SGHRS and YFSETQ. V shed 0 bases and J shed 3 bases, with 10 bases lying between them. The CDR3 sequence is 14 residues long. The chain's CDR3 is CASSLGTGNYEQYF. The CDR3 DNA sequence: TGCGCCAGCAGCTTGGGTACCGGAAACTACGAGCAGTACTTC.

This chain links TRBV19 with TRBJ2-7; 14 bases line up with TRBD2. Germline V lookup: CDR1 LNHDA, CDR2 SQIVND (reference sequence). CDR3 length equals 14 residues. J gave up 6 bases and V 5 bases, and 3 bases lay outside the gene matches. CDR3 DNA: TGTGCCAGTAGTGACGGACTAGCGGGAGGCGAGCAGTACTTC. This encodes CASSDGLAGGEQYF.

The chain recombines TRBV27 with TRBJ2-2; D unresolved. The V end was cut by 5 bases, the J end by 0 bases, with 10 bases between. This CDR3 has 15 amino acids. Per germline, CDR1 MNHEY and CDR2 SMNVEV (reference sequence). The CDR3 nucleotides are TGTGCCAGCAGTCCCGGAACGACGAACACCGGGGAGCTGTTTTTT. Translated, it gives CASSPGTTNTGELFF.

The chain recombines TRBV19 with TRBJ1-4, with 7 bases aligning to TRBD1. CDR1 and CDR2 from the germline V gene are LNHDA and SQIVND (reference sequence). V was pared by 5 bases and J by 4 bases, with 7 bases of the junction left unmatched. This CDR3 region has 15 residues. CDR3 DNA sequence: TGTGCCAGTAGTTTCAGGGGGGGACTTAATGAAAAACTGTTTTTT. Its protein product is CASSFRGGLNEKLFF.

V is TRBV9 and J is TRBJ2-7, with TRBD2 matching 10 bases. Germline V gives CDR1 SGDLS, CDR2 YYNGEE. CDR3 length equals 15 residues. Germline trimming cut 0 bases from V and 4 bases from J; bases unmatched to any gene: 4. Written as DNA, the CDR3 is TGTGCCAGCAGCGTAGGCGGGACTAGCGCTTACGAGCAGTACTTC. The encoded protein is CASSVGGTSAYEQYF.

This chain joins TRBV7-8 and TRBJ2-1; 7 bases are shared with TRBD2. With 3 bases clipped from V and 5 bases from J, the junction kept 7 bases outside the gene matches. CDR1 and CDR2 (germline): SGHVS, FQNEAQ. The CDR3 contains 15 residues. The CDR3 loop is CASSFTPSGNNEQFF. The CDR3 region has the DNA TGTGCCAGCAGCTTTACCCCTAGCGGTAACAATGAGCAGTTCTTC.

The chain joins TRBV4-1 to TRBJ1-1, with 8 bases matching TRBD1. The CDR3 runs 15 residues. After removal of 3 bases from V and 4 bases from J, the junction contained 7 bases not matched to a gene. The germline CDR1 and CDR2 sequences are MGHRA and YSYEKL. CDR3 loop: CASSQRQGIGTEAFF. The DNA of the CDR3 is TGCGCCAGCAGCCAGAGACAGGGGATCGGCACTGAAGCTTTCTTT.

The CDR3 nucleotides read TGTGCCAGCATCCCGGGACAGGGGTTCTACGAGCAGTACTTC. It specifies CASIPGQGFYEQYF. The V call is TRBV5-8, the J call TRBJ2-7, with 10 bases matching TRBD1. Germline V gives CDR1 SGHTS, CDR2 YDEGEE. The junction had 6 bases not matched to a gene; V was cut back by 6 bases and J by 3 bases. The CDR3 contains 14 residues.

This clone is a singleton in its sample. The chain couples TRBV2 to TRBJ2-7, with a weak D call TRBD1 (5 bases). V was shortened by 6 bases and J by 6 bases, with 15 bases between the two germline ends. The CDR3 is 13 amino acids. The germline gives CDR1 SNHLY, CDR2 FYNNEI. The CDR3 DNA reads as TGTGCCAGCAGGGGGCCAGCGAGCCGCGAGCAGTACTTC. The encoded protein is CASRGPASREQYF.

This clone has just one count. The rearrangement uses TRBV7-6 and TRBJ2-1; 13 nucleotides match TRBD2. J lost 5 bases, V lost 5 bases, and 6 bases had no gene match. The CDR3 is 16 amino acids. Germline values: CDR1 SGHVS, CDR2 FNYEAQ. CDR3 DNA: TGTGCCAGCAGCCCAAGGACTAGCGGGAGTCACAATGAGCAGTTCTTC. It translates to CASSPRTSGSHNEQFF.

V usage is TRBV7-9 and J usage is TRBJ2-7, with 7 bases matching TRBD1. Germline values: CDR1 SEHNR, CDR2 FQNEAQ (reference sequence). V trimming: 1 base; J trimming: 6 bases; junction bases outside the gene matches: 9. This CDR3 spans 15 amino acids. The chain's CDR3 is CASSLVGQIGGEQYF. Written as DNA, the CDR3 is TGTGCCAGCAGCTTAGTGGGACAGATAGGGGGCGAGCAGTACTTC. Filled out from reference TRBV7-9 and TRBJ2-7, the complete variable domain reads DTGVSQNPRHKITKRGQNVTFRCDPISEHNRLYWYRQTLGQGPEFLTYFQNEAQLEKSRLLSDRFSAERPKGSFSTLEIQRTEQGDSAMYLCASSLVGQIGGEQYFGPGTRLTVT.

The CDR3 sequence: CASSYSRRGGYEQYF. In nucleotides, the CDR3 is TGTGCCAGCAGTTACTCGAGGCGCGGAGGATACGAGCAGTACTTC. The chain has TRBV6-6 and TRBJ2-7; the D gene is possibly TRBD2 (5 bases). V lost 0 bases and J 4 bases, leaving 13 bases between the germline ends. CDR1 is MNHNY, CDR2 SVGAGI, per germline (reference sequence). The CDR3 is 15 residues long.

This clone appeared a single time. This chain joins TRBV19 and TRBJ2-5, with 8 bases identical to TRBD1. Trimming at V came to 5 bases and at J to 5 bases, leaving 13 bases not matched to a gene. CDR1 is LNHDA, CDR2 SQIVND, per germline (reference sequence). This CDR3 has 16 amino acids. The CDR3 here is CASSFIQGAHRETQYF. Here the CDR3 DNA reads TGTGCCAGTAGTTTTATTCAGGGGGCACATCGGGAGACCCAGTACTTC.

The chain joins TRBV7-8 to TRBJ2-5, with D possibly matching TRBD2 (6 bases). The CDR3 length is 12 residues. V gave up 6 bases and J gave up 5 bases, with 10 bases separating them. Germline values: CDR1 SGHVS, CDR2 FQNEAQ. CDR3 loop: CASRLARETQYF. CDR3 in DNA: TGTGCCAGCAGACTAGCCAGGGAGACCCAGTACTTC.

The rearrangement links TRBV6-6 to TRBJ1-5; D possibly corresponds to TRBD1 (5 bases). CDR1 is MNHNY, CDR2 SVGAGI, per germline (reference sequence). The CDR3 totals 13 residues. The V and J ends lost 5 bases and 3 bases respectively, with 8 bases between them. The chain's CDR3 is CASSRQFNQPQHF. In DNA form, the CDR3 reads TGTGCCAGCAGTCGACAGTTCAATCAGCCCCAGCATTTT.

V usage is TRBV7-3 and J usage is TRBJ2-7, with 9 bases that match TRBD1. Looked up from germline, CDR1 is SGHTA and CDR2 is FQGTGA. With V trimmed by 5 bases and J by 7 bases, 12 bases remained unmatched. The CDR3 is 15 residues long. CDR3 in DNA: TGTGCCAGCAGCCCAAGCGGGACAGGGTCTGGGGAGCAGTACTTC. Translation: CASSPSGTGSGEQYF.

This clone was counted a single time. The rearrangement uses TRBV7-9 and TRBJ2-3, with 8 bases that match TRBD2. The CDR3 extends over 14 amino acids. V was clipped by 4 bases and J by 9 bases; unmatched bases: 9. Germline V gives CDR1 SEHNR, CDR2 FQNEAQ (reference sequence). The DNA of the CDR3 is TGTGCCAGCAGCTCTGGCGGACTAGCTGAGACGCAGTATTTT. It is translated as CASSSGGLAETQYF. Full variable domain (remainder filled in from reference TRBV7-9 and TRBJ2-3): DTGVSQNPRHKITKRGQNVTFRCDPISEHNRLYWYRQTLGQGPEFLTYFQNEAQLEKSRLLSDRFSAERPKGSFSTLEIQRTEQGDSAMYLCASSSGGLAETQYFGPGTRLTVL.

This clone appeared a single time. The chain is built from TRBV5-8 and TRBJ2-4; D remains ambiguous. The CDR3 is 19 amino acids. Germline V gene sequence: CDR1 SGHTS, CDR2 YDEGEE. The V end was cut by 9 bases, the J end by 0 bases, with 28 bases between. This chain's CDR3 is CANPPNPWSDERAKNIQYF. CDR3 bases: TGTGCCAACCCCCCCAATCCCTGGTCCGATGAACGAGCCAAAAACATTCAGTACTTC.

This sequence joins TRBV14 and TRBJ1-4; tentative D call: TRBD1 (5 bases). V was shortened by 5 bases and J by 4 bases, with 14 bases between the two germline ends. Germline loops: CDR1 SGHDN, CDR2 FVKESK. The CDR3 consists of 15 residues. The CDR3 sequence: CASSYGQVSNEKLFF. In DNA, the CDR3 is TGTGCCAGCAGCTACGGACAAGTTAGTAATGAAAAACTGTTTTTT.

This chain uses TRBV15 with TRBJ2-1, with TRBD2 matching 13 bases. Germline CDR1 LNHNV, CDR2 YYDKDF (reference sequence). The ends lost 4 bases at V and 7 bases at J; junction bases unmatched: 4. CDR3 size: 15 residues. DNA of the CDR3: TGTGCCACCAGCACTTCGGGACTAGCGGGGAATGAGCAGTTCTTC. Translating it yields CATSTSGLAGNEQFF.

This sequence joins TRBV2 and TRBJ1-2; D gene unclear. Trimming took off 4 bases at V and 5 bases at J, with 20 bases between the two ends. The CDR3 covers 16 residues. Germline assignment: CDR1 SNHLY and CDR2 FYNNEI. The CDR3 region has the DNA TGTGCCAGCAGTGTGGTGCATCGGGGAAGTATATATGGCTACACCTTC. Protein product: CASSVVHRGSIYGYTF.

The CDR3 nucleotides are TGTGCCAGCAGCTCACCCGAAATTATTGACCAGGGGGGTCAGCCCCAGCATTTT. The encoded protein is CASSSPEIIDQGGQPQHF. The chain is built from TRBV7-9 and TRBJ1-5; 7 positions agree with TRBD1. This CDR3 has 18 amino acids. V lost 4 bases to trimming and J lost 6 bases; unmatched junction nucleotides: 18. In germline, CDR1 is SEHNR, CDR2 FQNEAQ (reference sequence).

The rearrangement uses TRBV7-9 and TRBJ2-1, with 10 bases aligning to TRBD2. Germline assignment: CDR1 SEHNR and CDR2 FQNEAQ (reference sequence). The CDR3 totals 19 residues. The V gene end was trimmed by 4 bases and the J gene end by 6 bases; junction bases not matched to a gene: 18. The CDR3 here is CASSSWASGRGALSNEQFF. The DNA of the CDR3 is TGTGCCAGCAGCTCCTGGGCTAGCGGGAGAGGAGCCTTGAGCAATGAGCAGTTCTTC.

The chain carries TRBV7-8 and TRBJ2-3; D call uncertain. CDR3 size: 16 residues. The V end was cut by 4 bases, the J end by 0 bases, with 14 bases between. In germline, CDR1 is SGHVS, CDR2 FQNEAQ. Here the CDR3 reads CASSSAPAASTDTQYF. The CDR3 DNA reads TGTGCCAGCAGCTCCGCCCCAGCAGCTAGCACAGATACGCAGTATTTT.

V is TRBV27 and J is TRBJ1-2; a weak D match, TRBD1 (5 bases). CDR1 MNHEY and CDR2 SMNVEV come from the germline V gene (reference sequence). The V gene lost 0 bases and the J gene lost 2 bases, with 16 bases spanning the gap. The CDR3 consists of 17 residues. For the CDR3, the DNA is TGTGCCAGCAGTTTATCGTATGTAGGCGGGGGGAACTATGGCTACACCTTC. It codes for CASSLSYVGGGNYGYTF.

This rearrangement joins TRBV27 to TRBJ1-1, with 8 bases aligning to TRBD1. CDR3 length: 14 residues. The V gene's germline CDR1 is MNHEY and CDR2 SMNVEV (reference sequence). Trimming at V came to 5 bases and at J to 3 bases, leaving 5 bases not matched to a gene. Written as DNA, the CDR3 is TGTGCCAGCAGTAAAGGACAGGGTTACACTGAAGCTTTCTTT. This codes for CASSKGQGYTEAFF.

J is TRBJ2-1 and V is TRBV19, with 12 nucleotides matching TRBD2. CDR1 LNHDA and CDR2 SQIVND come from the germline V gene (reference sequence). The CDR3 contains 19 residues. V was pared by 3 bases and J by 3 bases, with 12 bases of the junction left unmatched. The CDR3 bases are TGTGCCAGTAGTATCATCTACCCTCGACTAGCGGGAGACTACAATGAGCAGTTCTTC. Translated, it gives CASSIIYPRLAGDYNEQFF.

This chain links TRBV27 with TRBJ2-3; tentatively, D is TRBD2 (6 bases). This CDR3 has 14 amino acids. Between the trimmed V and J ends, which lost 6 bases and 2 bases, there was a span of 12 bases. In germline, CDR1 is MNHEY, CDR2 SMNVEV (reference sequence). CDR3 nucleotide sequence: TGTGCCAGCAGATCAACGGACTACACAGATACGCAGTATTTT. Translated: CASRSTDYTDTQYF.

This chain uses TRBV29-1 with TRBJ2-5; D tentatively reads TRBD1 or TRBD2 (5 bases each). Germline assignment: CDR1 SQVTM and CDR2 ANQGSEA. The V and J ends lost 3 bases and 3 bases respectively, with 11 bases between them. CDR3 length: 13 amino acids. CDR3 in amino acids: CSVDGGNEETQYF. For the CDR3, the DNA is TGCAGCGTTGATGGGGGTAATGAAGAGACCCAGTACTTC. The full variable domain, completed using reference TRBV29-1 and TRBJ2-5, is SAVISQKPSRDICQRGTSLTIQCQVDSQVTMMFWYRQQPGQSLTLIATANQGSEATYESGFVIDKFPISRPNLTFSTLTVSNMSPEDSSIYLCSVDGGNEETQYFGPGTRLLVL.